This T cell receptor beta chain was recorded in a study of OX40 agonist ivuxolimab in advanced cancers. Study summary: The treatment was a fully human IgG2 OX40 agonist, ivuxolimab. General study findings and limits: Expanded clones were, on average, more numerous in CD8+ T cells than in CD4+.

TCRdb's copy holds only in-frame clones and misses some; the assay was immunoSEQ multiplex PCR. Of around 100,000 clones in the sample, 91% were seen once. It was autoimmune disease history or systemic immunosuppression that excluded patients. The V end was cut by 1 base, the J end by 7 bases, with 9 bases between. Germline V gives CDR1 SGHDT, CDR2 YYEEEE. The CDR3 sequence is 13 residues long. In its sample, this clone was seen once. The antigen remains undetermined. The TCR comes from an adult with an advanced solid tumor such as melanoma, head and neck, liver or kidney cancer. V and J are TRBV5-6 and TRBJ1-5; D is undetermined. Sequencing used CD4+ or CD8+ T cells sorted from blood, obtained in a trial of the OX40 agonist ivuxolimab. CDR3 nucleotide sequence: TGTGCCAGCAGCTTGCCCAGGATCCAGCCCCAGCATTTT. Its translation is CASSLPRIQPQHF.